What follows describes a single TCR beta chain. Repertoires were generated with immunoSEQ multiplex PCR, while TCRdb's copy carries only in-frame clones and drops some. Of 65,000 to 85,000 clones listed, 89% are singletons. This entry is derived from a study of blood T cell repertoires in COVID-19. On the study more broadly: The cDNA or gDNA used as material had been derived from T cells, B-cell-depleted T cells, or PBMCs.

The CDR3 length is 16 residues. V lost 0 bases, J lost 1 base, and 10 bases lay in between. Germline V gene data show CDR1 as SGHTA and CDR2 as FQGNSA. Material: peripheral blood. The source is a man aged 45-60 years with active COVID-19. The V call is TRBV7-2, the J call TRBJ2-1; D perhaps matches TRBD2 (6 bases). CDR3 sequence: CASSLALARSYNEQFF. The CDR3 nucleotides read TGTGCCAGCAGCTTAGCCCTAGCGAGATCCTACAATGAGCAGTTCTTC.